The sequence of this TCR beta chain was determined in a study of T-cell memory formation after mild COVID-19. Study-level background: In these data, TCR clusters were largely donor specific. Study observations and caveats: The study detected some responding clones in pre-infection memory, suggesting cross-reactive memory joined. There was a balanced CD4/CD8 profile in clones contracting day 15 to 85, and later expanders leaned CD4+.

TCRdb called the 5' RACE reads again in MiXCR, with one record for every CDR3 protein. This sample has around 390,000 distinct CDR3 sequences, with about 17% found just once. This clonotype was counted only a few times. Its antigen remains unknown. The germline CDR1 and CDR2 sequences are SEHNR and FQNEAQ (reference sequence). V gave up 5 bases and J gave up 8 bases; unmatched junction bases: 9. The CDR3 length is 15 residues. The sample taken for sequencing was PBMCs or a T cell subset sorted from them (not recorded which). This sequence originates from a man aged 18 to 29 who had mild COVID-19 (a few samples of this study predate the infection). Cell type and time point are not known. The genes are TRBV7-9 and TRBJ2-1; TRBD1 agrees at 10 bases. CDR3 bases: TGTGCCAGCAGCCAGTTTGGACAGGGGGGCGATGAGCAGTTCTTC. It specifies CASSQFGQGGDEQFF.